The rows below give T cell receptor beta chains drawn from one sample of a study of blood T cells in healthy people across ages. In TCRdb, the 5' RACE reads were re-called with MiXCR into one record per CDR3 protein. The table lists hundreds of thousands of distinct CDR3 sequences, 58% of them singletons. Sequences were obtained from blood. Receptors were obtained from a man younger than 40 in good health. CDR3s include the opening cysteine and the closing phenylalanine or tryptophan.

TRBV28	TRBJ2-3	CASRSPGTSLADTQYF
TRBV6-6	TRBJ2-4	CASSSTGVGNIQYF
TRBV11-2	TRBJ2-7	CASSIGTGDYEQYF
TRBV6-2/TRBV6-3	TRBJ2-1	CASSYGGPEFF
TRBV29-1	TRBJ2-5	CSVHKSGQETQYF
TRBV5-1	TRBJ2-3	CASSSEQGQYADTQYF
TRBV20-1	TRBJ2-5	CSARDLGYGALKETQYF
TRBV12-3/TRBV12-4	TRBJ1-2	CASSWERVGYGYTF
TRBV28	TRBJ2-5	CASSQRQVLFYFETQYF
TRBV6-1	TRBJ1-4	CASSEPGQGNNEKLFF
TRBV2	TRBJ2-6	CASRGLVWGSGANVLTF
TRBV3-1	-	CASSQEFEGNYEQYF
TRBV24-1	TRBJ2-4	CATPPKGAKNIQYF
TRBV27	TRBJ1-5	CASSFARNQPQHF
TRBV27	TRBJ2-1	CASSFLRANEQFF
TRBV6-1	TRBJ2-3	CASSDPFGTRYF
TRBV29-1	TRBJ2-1	CSVDGTGEVRNEQFF
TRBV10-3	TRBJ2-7	CASWGGQPYEQYF
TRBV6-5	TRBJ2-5	CASSYLGSGTQYF
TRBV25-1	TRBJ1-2	CASSAGSRYGYTF
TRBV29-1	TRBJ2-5	CSVREASGGTQYF
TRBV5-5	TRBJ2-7	CASSANYYEQYF
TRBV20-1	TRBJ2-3	CSARDELAHQIVTDTQYF
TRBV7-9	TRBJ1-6	CASSDGVGYSPLHF
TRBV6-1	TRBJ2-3	CASSEARGPTDTQYF
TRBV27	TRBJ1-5	CASSLYPGLGEDQPQHF
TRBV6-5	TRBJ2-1	CASSYSRRGGYNEQFF
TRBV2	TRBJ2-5	CASTALAGRQETQYF
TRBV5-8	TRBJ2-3	CASSWGRGETDTQYF
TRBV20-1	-	CSALRDRGSYEQYF
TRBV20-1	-	CSARDGQGRETQYF
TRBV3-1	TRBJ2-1	CASKGLAGASFF
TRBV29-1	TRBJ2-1	CSVEDEARTYNEQFF
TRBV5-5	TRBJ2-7	CASSGWGAYEQYF
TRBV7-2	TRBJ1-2	CASSLAVQDGYTF
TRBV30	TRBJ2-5	CAWSPLGQQETQYF
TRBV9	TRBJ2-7	CANSPGLLYEQYF
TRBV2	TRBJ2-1	CASSQGAGSNEQFF